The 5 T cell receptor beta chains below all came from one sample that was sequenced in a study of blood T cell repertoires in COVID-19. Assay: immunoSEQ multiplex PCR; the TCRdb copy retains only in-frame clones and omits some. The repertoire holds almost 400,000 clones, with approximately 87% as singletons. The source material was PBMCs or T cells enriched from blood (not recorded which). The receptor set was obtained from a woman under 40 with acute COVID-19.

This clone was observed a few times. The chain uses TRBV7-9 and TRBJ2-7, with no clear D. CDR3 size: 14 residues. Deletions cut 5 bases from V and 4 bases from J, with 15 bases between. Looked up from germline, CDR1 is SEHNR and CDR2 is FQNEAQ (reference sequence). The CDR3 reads CASSPSSPAYEQYF. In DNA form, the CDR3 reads TGTGCCAGCAGCCCATCTAGTCCGGCTTACGAGCAGTACTTC.

CDR3 DNA: TGTGCCAGCAGTTACCAGGGTTACGAGCAGTACTTC. Amino acids: CASSYQGYEQYF. V and J are TRBV6-2 or TRBV6-3 and TRBJ2-7; D might be TRBD1 (5 bases). The CDR3 is made up of 12 amino acids. With 2 bases removed from V and 4 bases from J, the gap between germline ends came to 6 bases. Germline assignment: CDR1 MNHEY and CDR2 SVGEGT.

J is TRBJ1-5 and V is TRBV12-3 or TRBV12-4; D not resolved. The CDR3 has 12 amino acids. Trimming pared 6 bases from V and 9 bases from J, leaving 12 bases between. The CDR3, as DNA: TGTGCCAGCAGCCTCAACGGCGGGCCCCAGCATTTT. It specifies CASSLNGGPQHF.

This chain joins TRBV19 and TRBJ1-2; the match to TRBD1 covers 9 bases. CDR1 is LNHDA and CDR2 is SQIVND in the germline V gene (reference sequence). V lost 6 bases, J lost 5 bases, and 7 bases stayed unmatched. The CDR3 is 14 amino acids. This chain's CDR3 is CASRRQGVLYGYTF. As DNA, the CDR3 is TGTGCCAGTAGAAGACAGGGGGTTCTGTATGGCTACACCTTC.

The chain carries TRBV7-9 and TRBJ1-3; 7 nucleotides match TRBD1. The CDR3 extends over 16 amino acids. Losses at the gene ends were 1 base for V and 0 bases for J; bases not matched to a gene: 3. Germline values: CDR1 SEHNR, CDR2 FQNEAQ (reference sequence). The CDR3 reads CASSLGGQYSGNTIYF. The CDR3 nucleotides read TGTGCCAGCAGCTTAGGGGGACAGTACTCTGGAAACACCATATATTTT.